Below, 14 T cell receptor beta chains from the same sample are listed, as sequenced in a study of OX40 agonist ivuxolimab in advanced cancers. Using immunoSEQ multiplex PCR, the repertoire was profiled, and TCRdb retains in-frame clones only, with some absent. This sample has 75,000 to 100,000 clones; about nine tenths occur once, and the top ten carry less than 2%. The sample was CD4+ or CD8+ T cells sorted from blood, taken in a trial of the OX40 agonist ivuxolimab. Every receptor here comes from an adult with an advanced solid tumor such as melanoma, head and neck, liver or kidney cancer.

The chain joins TRBV2 to TRBJ2-1, with D tentatively TRBD2 (6 bases). The CDR3 contains 15 residues. V lost 5 bases and J 6 bases, leaving 17 bases between the germline ends. The germline CDR1 and CDR2 sequences are SNHLY and FYNNEI. CDR3 sequence (DNA): TGTGCCAGCAGTTCGGCGACTAGTTGGGGCAATGAGCAGTTCTTC. This translates into CASSSATSWGNEQFF.

This clone has just a few counts. This sequence joins TRBV9 and TRBJ2-3, with 8 bases that match TRBD2. CDR3 size: 16 residues. Germline lookup yields CDR1 SGDLS and CDR2 YYNGEE. J was trimmed by 5 bases and V by 3 bases; bases with no gene match: 11. CDR3: CASSDVNGRAIDTQYF. The DNA of the CDR3 is TGTGCCAGCAGCGATGTCAACGGGAGGGCCATAGATACGCAGTATTTT.

The chain recombines TRBV4-1 with TRBJ2-1, with TRBD1 matching 8 bases. Germline CDR1 and CDR2: MGHRA and YSYEKL. V shed 4 bases, J shed 9 bases, and the junction held 8 bases outside the gene matches. The CDR3 runs 14 residues. The chain's CDR3 is CASSLGQGASEQFF. The CDR3 DNA reads as TGCGCCAGCAGCCTAGGACAGGGAGCAAGTGAGCAGTTCTTC.

The chain carries TRBV10-2 and TRBJ2-5, with TRBD2 matching over 7 bases. With 4 bases clipped from V and 4 bases from J, the junction kept 3 bases outside the gene matches. CDR3 length: 13 residues. The germline V gene has CDR1 WSHSY and CDR2 SAAADI. DNA of the CDR3: TGCGCCAGCAGTGTGACGGGAGGAGAGACCCAGTACTTC. This encodes CASSVTGGETQYF.

This sequence joins TRBV30 and TRBJ1-2; a possible D gene is TRBD1 (6 bases). Trimming took 4 bases from V and 4 from J, leaving 10 bases between them. CDR1 and CDR2 from the germline V gene are GTSNPN and SVGIG (reference sequence). This CDR3 is 12 amino acids long. CDR3 sequence: CAWMGAGYGYTF. CDR3 DNA sequence: TGTGCCTGGATGGGGGCTGGCTATGGCTACACCTTC.

The rearrangement uses TRBV28 and TRBJ1-5; perhaps TRBD1 as D (5 bases). The CDR3 extends over 13 amino acids. Germline V CDR1 and CDR2: MDHEN, SYDVKM. Trimming removed 7 bases from V and 7 bases from J, with 14 bases in between. The CDR3 region is CASNLEGRQPQHF. The CDR3 nucleotides read TGTGCCAGCAATCTGGAGGGGCGGCAGCCCCAGCATTTT.

V usage is TRBV27 and J usage is TRBJ2-7; TRBD2 might be the D (5 bases). The length of the CDR3 is 15 residues. The ends were cut back, 2 bases at V and 1 base at J, with 12 bases in the middle. Germline values: CDR1 MNHEY, CDR2 SMNVEV (reference sequence). The CDR3 spells CASSLNHEGSYEQYF. Written as DNA, the CDR3 is TGTGCCAGCAGTTTAAACCACGAGGGTTCCTACGAGCAGTACTTC.

The V and J genes are TRBV30 and TRBJ2-3; tentatively, D is TRBD1 or TRBD2 (6 bases each). The germline CDR1 and CDR2 sequences are GTSNPN and SVGIG (reference sequence). CDR3 length: 14 amino acids. V shed 1 base and J shed 8 bases, with 16 bases lying between them. The CDR3 coding sequence is TGTGCCTGGAGTGCAAAAGAGAGGGGGGTTACGCAGTATTTT. Translation gives CAWSAKERGVTQYF.

This clone was observed a few times. The rearrangement joins TRBV2 to TRBJ1-3, with D unclear. Per germline, CDR1 SNHLY and CDR2 FYNNEI. Trimming removed 8 bases from V and 4 bases from J, with 15 bases in between. This CDR3 contains 14 residues. CDR3 sequence: CASSLGFDGNTIYF. CDR3 bases: TGTGCCAGCTCTTTGGGGTTCGACGGAAACACCATATATTTT.

This chain links TRBV30 with TRBJ2-1; 9 bases align to TRBD1. Germline V gene data show CDR1 as GTSNPN and CDR2 as SVGIG (reference sequence). V dropped 7 bases and J dropped 3; count of bases not matched to a gene: 7. The CDR3 has 14 residues. CDR3 nucleotides: TGTGCCTCCTGGACAGGGGTCGACTACAATGAGCAGTTCTTC. Translated, it gives CASWTGVDYNEQFF.

In its sample, this clone was seen once. This sequence joins TRBV15 and TRBJ2-7; 9 bases align to TRBD1. This CDR3 comprises 13 residues. Germline lookup yields CDR1 LNHNV and CDR2 YYDKDF (reference sequence). With V trimmed by 5 bases and J by 9 bases, 8 bases remained unmatched. DNA for the CDR3: TGTGCCACCAGCCGGGACAGGGAGGCGGGGCAGTACTTC. Translated: CATSRDREAGQYF.

This clone occurred once. V is TRBV2 and J is TRBJ2-7; D is perhaps TRBD2 (6 bases). CDR3 length: 15 amino acids. V lost 2 bases, J lost 4 bases, and 15 bases lay in between. CDR1 and CDR2 from the germline V gene are SNHLY and FYNNEI. CDR3 residues: CASSESAGRIYEQYF. The CDR3 DNA reads as TGTGCCAGCAGTGAATCGGCGGGAAGGATTTACGAGCAGTACTTC.

V and J are TRBV5-1 and TRBJ2-3; 11 nucleotides match TRBD2. The CDR3 covers 16 residues. Trimming cost V 2 bases and J 5 bases; bases outside gene matches: 7. Looked up from germline, CDR1 is SGHRS and CDR2 is YFSETQ. CDR3 nucleotides: TGCGCCAGCAGCTTAGGTACTAGCGGGAGTGAAGATACGCAGTATTTT. Protein: CASSLGTSGSEDTQYF.

The chain combines TRBV9 with TRBJ2-3, with D unresolved. CDR3 length: 13 amino acids. Trimming took 4 bases from V and 1 from J, leaving 7 bases between them. Germline CDR1 reads SGDLS; CDR2 reads YYNGEE. The CDR3 loop reads CASSPLGTDTQYF. The CDR3, as DNA: TGTGCCAGCAGCCCCCTCGGCACAGATACGCAGTATTTT.